This is a list of T cell receptor beta chains from one sample in a study of regulatory T cells in long-lasting Graves disease. TCRdb independently ran MiXCR on the multiplex PCR reads; one entry per CDR3 protein. The table shows hundreds of thousands of distinct CDR3 sequences, with about 16% occurring only once. This sample was also put to use in a study of T cells in Graves' hyperthyroidism and ophthalmopathy.

The sample consisted of peripheral blood mononuclear cells (PBMCs), taken at new diagnosis, from a patient treated with antithyroid drugs. These receptors were taken from a woman in her forties or fifties with Graves disease. Both conserved end residues are part of each CDR3. D genes are given only for firm matches. A clone size is listed for some rows: how often the clone was seen (once, few, many), or a class if it is expanded.

clone_size j_call d_call v_call cdr3_nt cdr3_aa
many TRBJ1-4 - TRBV6-1 TGTGCCAGCACTGGGCGATTCAGAGAAAAACTGTTTTTT CASTGRFREKLFF
many TRBJ1-5 - TRBV3-1 TGTGCCAGCAGCCAAGAAGAGGGGAGCAATCAGCCCCAGCATTTT CASSQEEGSNQPQHF
- TRBJ1-5 - TRBV5-8 TGTGCCAGCAGCTTGGGAGAGGTTTGGAATCAGCCCCAGCATTTT CASSLGEVWNQPQHF
many TRBJ1-2 - TRBV5-8 TGTGCCAGCAGCTTCAAGGGAAACTATGGCTACACCTTC CASSFKGNYGYTF
- TRBJ2-5 - TRBV7-9 TGTGCCAGCAGCTTAGTGGTCAGTACGGAGACCCAGTACTTC CASSLVVSTETQYF
- TRBJ1-5 - TRBV5-1 TGCGCCAGCAGCCCGATGGGACCGAATCAGCCCCAGCATTTT CASSPMGPNQPQHF
few TRBJ1-1 TRBD1 TRBV20-1 TGCAGTGCTAGGGAGTTGACAGGGTTGTTCAACACTGAAGCTTTCTTT CSARELTGLFNTEAFF
few TRBJ1-6 - TRBV7-2 TGTGCCAGCAGCTTCTTAGGCACGGGTGATTCACCCCTCCACTTT CASSFLGTGDSPLHF
- TRBJ2-7 TRBD2 TRBV24-1 TGTGCCACCAGTGATGGCCAGCGGGGGGGCAGCGGCGAGCAGTACTTC CATSDGQRGGSGEQYF
many TRBJ1-6 TRBD1 TRBV9 TGTGCCAGCAGCGTAGAAGGACAGGGGGCACCCCTCCACTTT CASSVEGQGAPLHF
- TRBJ2-7 - TRBV28 TGTGCCAGCAGTGAATTTACTTCCCTTAACTCCTACGAGCAGTACTTC CASSEFTSLNSYEQYF
few TRBJ2-5 - TRBV4-2 TGTGCCAGCAGCCAAGATCCGGGGCGGGTTCAAGAGACCCAGTACTTC CASSQDPGRVQETQYF
few TRBJ2-2 - TRBV28 TGTGCCACCCATCGTAACACCGGGGAGCTGTTTTTT CATHRNTGELFF
- TRBJ1-6 - TRBV20-1 TGCAGTGCCTCCTCAAGCTCCTATAATTCACCCCTCCACTTT CSASSSSYNSPLHF
few TRBJ2-2 TRBD1 TRBV5-6 TGTGCCAGCAGCCACCAAGACAGGGTAGGCACCGGGGAGCTGTTTTTT CASSHQDRVGTGELFF
- TRBJ1-2 TRBD1 TRBV20-1 TGCAGTGCTACAACAGGGGCCAGCTATGGCTACACCTTC CSATTGASYGYTF
many TRBJ1-3 - TRBV11-2 TGTGCCAGCAGCTCCCAACCTCCTAGTCTCTCTGGAAACACCATATATTTT CASSSQPPSLSGNTIYF
- TRBJ2-5 - TRBV5-6 TGTGCCAGCAGCTGGGGGGCAGCCCAAGAGACCCAGTACTTC CASSWGAAQETQYF
few TRBJ1-4 - TRBV30 TGTGCCTGGAGCTATCTAAGCGGTGAAAAACTGTTTTTT CAWSYLSGEKLFF
many TRBJ2-3 - TRBV6-4 TGTGCCAGCAGCATTGAGGGGTTCACAGATACGCAGTATTTT CASSIEGFTDTQYF
- TRBJ1-1 - TRBV7-2 TGTGCCAGCAGCCCAGGTAGGCGCGTGAACACTGAAGCTTTCTTT CASSPGRRVNTEAFF
- TRBJ2-3 - TRBV3-1 TGTGCCAGCGGAGCCAGTCGAGAGAATACGCAGTATTTT CASGASRENTQYF
- TRBJ2-2 TRBD1 TRBV3-1 TGTGCCAGCAGCCGTCCCACAGGGGCCCTCACCGGGGAGCTGTTTTTT CASSRPTGALTGELFF
few TRBJ2-5 - TRBV19 TGTGCCAGTAGTCAAGGGTTTAGAGAGACCCAGTACTTC CASSQGFRETQYF
many TRBJ2-3 TRBD1 TRBV12-3/TRBV12-4 TGTGCCAGCAGCTTCCCAGGGGGCGCAGATACGCAGTATTTT CASSFPGGADTQYF
many TRBJ2-3 - TRBV12-3/TRBV12-4 TGTGCCAGCAGGCTAACAGGGAGTTGGGCAGATACGCAGTATTTT CASRLTGSWADTQYF
few TRBJ2-5 - TRBV19 TGTGCCAGTAGCAGGACCCAAGAGACCCAGTACTTC CASSRTQETQYF
many TRBJ2-7 TRBD1 TRBV2 TGTGCCAGCAGTACCGGGACAGGCAGCTACGAGCAGTACTTC CASSTGTGSYEQYF
many TRBJ1-5 - TRBV12-3/TRBV12-4 TGTGCCAGCAGCCCGTACAGGGATGACAATCAGCCCCAGCATTTT CASSPYRDDNQPQHF
- TRBJ1-5 TRBD1 TRBV20-1 TGCAGTGCTGGGACAGTGGAACAGCCCCAGCATTTT CSAGTVEQPQHF
few TRBJ2-2 - TRBV20-1 TGCAGTGCTAGAGGTGGCCAGTCGAACACCGGGGAGCTGTTTTTT CSARGGQSNTGELFF
many TRBJ2-5 - TRBV7-8 TGTGCCAGCAGCACCCGAGGACAGTCGTACCAAGAGACCCAGTACTTC CASSTRGQSYQETQYF
many TRBJ2-7 - TRBV10-3 TGTGCCGCAAAGTCGGTGGCAGGAGAGTACGAGCAGTACTTC CAAKSVAGEYEQYF
many TRBJ2-1 TRBD2 TRBV10-3 TGTGCCATCAGCGGGACTAGCGGGGGCAATGAGCAGTTCTTC CAISGTSGGNEQFF
few TRBJ1-2 - TRBV20-1 TGCAGTGCTAAAGGGACCATGGGGGCTAACTATGGCTACACCTTC CSAKGTMGANYGYTF
many TRBJ1-5 - TRBV30 TGTGCCTGGAGCCTCGAACGGAATCAGCCCCAGCATTTT CAWSLERNQPQHF
many TRBJ1-1 - TRBV6-5 TGTGCCAGCAGTTACTCAGTGCCTGGGGGGACTGGTGGCTCGGCTTTCTTT CASSYSVPGGTGGSAFF
- TRBJ1-4 TRBD1 TRBV6-2/TRBV6-3 TGTGCCAGCAGTCTATGGACAGGGGGAAGTGAAAAACTGTTTTTT CASSLWTGGSEKLFF
- TRBJ2-3 TRBD2 TRBV24-1 TGTGCCACCCGTGGACGAGCGGGGGGTAGCACAGATACGCAGTATTTT CATRGRAGGSTDTQYF
- TRBJ2-7 TRBD1 TRBV30 TGTGCCTGGTCCAACCCCCCGGGACAGGGGACATACGAGCAGTACTTC CAWSNPPGQGTYEQYF
many TRBJ1-2 TRBD1 TRBV28 TGTGCCAGCAGCATCACCGGGACAGGGGGCGACTATGGCTACACCTTC CASSITGTGGDYGYTF
many TRBJ1-2 - TRBV6-1 TGTGCCAGCAGCTCGAGGGTAATGAGCTACACCTTC CASSSRVMSYTF
- TRBJ2-1 - TRBV27 TGTGCCAGCAGTTCGGGCTTTAGCTCCTACAATGAGCAGTTCTTC CASSSGFSSYNEQFF
many TRBJ1-2 TRBD1 TRBV7-9 TGTGCCAGCAGCCCTCTAGGACAGGGCACTGGCTACACCTTC CASSPLGQGTGYTF
- TRBJ2-7 TRBD1 TRBV7-6 TGTGCCAGCAGCGAGATACCGGGACAGGGTTACGAGCAGTACTTC CASSEIPGQGYEQYF
few TRBJ2-1 TRBD2 TRBV29-1 TGCAGCGTTCTAGCGGGGGGGTCCAGGGAGCAGTTCTTC CSVLAGGSREQFF
- TRBJ2-5 TRBD1 TRBV12-3/TRBV12-4 TGTGCCAGCAGTTTCTCCTCAGGGGGAGAGACCCAGTACTTC CASSFSSGGETQYF
- TRBJ1-6 - TRBV5-6 TGTGCCAGCAGCGGCTCGTTCGGCTATAATTCACCCCTCCACTTT CASSGSFGYNSPLHF
few TRBJ1-6 - TRBV9 TGTGCCAGCAGCGTAGCTGAGACAGAGATTGGTCCAGGCTATAATTCACCCCTCCACTTT CASSVAETEIGPGYNSPLHF
many TRBJ2-7 TRBD2 TRBV11-2 TGTGCCACCGCACGCGGGGGGGCCTGGGAGCAGTACTTC CATARGGAWEQYF
many TRBJ2-2 TRBD1 TRBV13 TGTGCCAGCAGCGACCACGACAGGGGTAATACCGGGGAGCTGTTTTTT CASSDHDRGNTGELFF
many TRBJ1-1 TRBD1 TRBV6-1 TGTGCCAGCAGCCATTGGCCACAGGGGTACACTGAAGCTTTCTTT CASSHWPQGYTEAFF
- TRBJ2-7 - TRBV9 TGTGCCAGCAGCGTAGGGACTGCGAGCTCCTACGAGCAGTACTTC CASSVGTASSYEQYF
many TRBJ1-1 - TRBV2 TGTGCCAGCAGAGGACAGATGAACACTGAAGCTTTCTTT CASRGQMNTEAFF
- TRBJ2-1 - TRBV19 TGTGCCAGTACCCCACGTAGCAGCTCCTACAATGAGCAGTTCTTC CASTPRSSSYNEQFF
many TRBJ2-1 TRBD2 TRBV27 TGTGCCAGCAGTTTAAAGGCGGGGGGCGATGAGCAGTTCTTC CASSLKAGGDEQFF
few TRBJ2-7 - TRBV7-9 TGTGCCAGCAGCTTAGAGTCGGAGATCTACGAGCAGTACTTC CASSLESEIYEQYF
many TRBJ1-1 - TRBV2 TGTGCCAGCAGTTTCACCACTGAAGCTTTCTTT CASSFTTEAFF
many TRBJ1-5 - TRBV12-3/TRBV12-4 TGTGCCAGCAGTTTTAAGGCTCAGCCCCAGCATTTT CASSFKAQPQHF
few TRBJ1-1 - TRBV5-6 TGTGCCAGCAGCTTGATCGCGGGGAACACTGAAGCTTTCTTT CASSLIAGNTEAFF